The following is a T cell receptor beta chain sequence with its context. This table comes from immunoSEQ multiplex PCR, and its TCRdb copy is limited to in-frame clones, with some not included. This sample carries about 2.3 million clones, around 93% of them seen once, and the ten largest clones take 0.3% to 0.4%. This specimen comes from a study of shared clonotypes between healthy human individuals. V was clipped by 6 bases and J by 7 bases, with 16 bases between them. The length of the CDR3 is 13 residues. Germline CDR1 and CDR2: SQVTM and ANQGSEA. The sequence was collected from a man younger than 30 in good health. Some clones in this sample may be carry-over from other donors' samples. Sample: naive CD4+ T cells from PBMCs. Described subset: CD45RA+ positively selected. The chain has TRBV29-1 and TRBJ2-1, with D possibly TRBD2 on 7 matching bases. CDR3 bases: TGCAGCGTGGGGAGGGCCAGGGGTAATGAGCAGTTCTTC. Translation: CSVGRARGNEQFF.